Described below is a single T cell receptor beta chain sequence and its context. At least ten counts were recorded for this clonotype. The specificity of this receptor is unknown. The sample holds no much larger clone one base away, and base qualities are not on file. The library was prepared using RT-PCR. Sequencing was performed on an Illumina HiSeq 2500. TCRdb applied fastp at Q25 and MiXCR to the public reads, then kept only in-frame beta chains. One record per CDR3 amino acid sequence lists the most common genes and DNA. The sample table lists 550,000 to 600,000 distinct CDR3 sequences, 12% of them with a count of one. Together, the top ten hold about a tenth of the sample. The germline V gene sets CDR1 to SGHVS and CDR2 to FQNEAQ. V is reduced by 7 bases and J by 2 bases, leaving a spacing of 17 bases between them. Measured from the cysteine to the phenylalanine, the CDR3 is 15 residues long. Solely the CDR3 DNA is kept, with 45 bases framed from the first base.

The entry originates in a study of response to subunit inactivated influenza vaccine listed by TCRdb under 2018. Regarding the complete study: The study used deep quantitative T cell receptor repertoire profiling to track responses to a trivalent subunit inactivated influenza vaccine. Points the paper makes about the study in general: The authors proposed that each seasonal influenza vaccination may bring in only a limited number of new T cells.

The receptor was derived from a man over 45 who received an inactivated influenza vaccine. Donor details come from another sample of the same person, matched by shared clones. The specimen was PBMCs from blood, collected on the day of vaccination. The chain uses TRBV7-8 and TRBJ2-5; the D segment may tentatively be TRBD1 or TRBD2, each giving 6 matched bases. The CDR3 here reads CASIPSGGPQETQYF. Here is the DNA: TGTGCCAGCATCCCTTCCGGGGGCCCACAAGAGACCCAGTACTTC. Where the CDR3 stops, the reference TRBV7-8 and TRBJ2-5 genes take over; the full variable domain is GAGVSQSPRYKVAKRGQDVALRCDPISGHVSLFWYQQALGQGPEFLTYFQNEAQLDKSGLPSDRFFAERPEGSVSTLKIQRTQQEDSAVYLCASIPSGGPQETQYFGPGTRLLVL.